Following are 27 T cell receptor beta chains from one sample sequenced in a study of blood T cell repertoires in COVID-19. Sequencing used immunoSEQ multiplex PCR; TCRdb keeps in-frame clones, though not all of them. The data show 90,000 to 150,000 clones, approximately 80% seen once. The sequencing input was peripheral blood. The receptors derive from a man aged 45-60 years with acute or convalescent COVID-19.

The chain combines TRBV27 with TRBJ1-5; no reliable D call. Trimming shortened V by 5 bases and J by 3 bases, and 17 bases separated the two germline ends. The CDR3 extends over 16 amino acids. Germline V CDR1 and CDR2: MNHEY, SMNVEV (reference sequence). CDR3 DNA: TGTGCCAGCAGTCCCTCCGAGGGAGAGAACAATCAGCCCCAGCATTTT. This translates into CASSPSEGENNQPQHF.

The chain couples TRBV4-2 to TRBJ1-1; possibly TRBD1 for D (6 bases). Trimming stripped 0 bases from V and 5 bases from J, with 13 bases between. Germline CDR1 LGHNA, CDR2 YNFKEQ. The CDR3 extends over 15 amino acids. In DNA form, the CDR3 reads TGTGCCAGCAGCCAAGATCCCGGCAGGGGAACTGAAGCTTTCTTT. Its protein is CASSQDPGRGTEAFF.

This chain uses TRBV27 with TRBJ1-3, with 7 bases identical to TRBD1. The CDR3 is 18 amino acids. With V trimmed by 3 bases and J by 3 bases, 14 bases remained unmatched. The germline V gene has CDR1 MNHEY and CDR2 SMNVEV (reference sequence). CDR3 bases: TGTGCCAGCAGTTTCATCAACGCAGGGGGAGTATTTGGAAACACCATATATTTT. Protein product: CASSFINAGGVFGNTIYF.

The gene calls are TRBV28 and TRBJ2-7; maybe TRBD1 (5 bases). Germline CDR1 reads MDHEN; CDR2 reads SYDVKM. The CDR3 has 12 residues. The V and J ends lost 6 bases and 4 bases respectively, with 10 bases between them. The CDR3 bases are TGTGCCAGCAGAACGACAGATTACGAGCAGTACTTC. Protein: CASRTTDYEQYF.

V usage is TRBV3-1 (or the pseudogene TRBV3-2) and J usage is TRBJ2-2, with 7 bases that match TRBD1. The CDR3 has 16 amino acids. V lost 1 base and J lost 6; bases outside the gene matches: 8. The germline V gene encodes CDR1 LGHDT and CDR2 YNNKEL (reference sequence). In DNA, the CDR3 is TGTGCCAGCAGCCAAGTGACAGGGTTTGGTGCCGGGGAGCTGTTTTTT. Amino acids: CASSQVTGFGAGELFF.

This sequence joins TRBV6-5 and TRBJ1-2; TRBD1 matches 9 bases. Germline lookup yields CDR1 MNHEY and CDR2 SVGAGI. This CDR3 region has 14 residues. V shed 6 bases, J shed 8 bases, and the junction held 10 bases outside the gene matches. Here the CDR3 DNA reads TGTGCCAGCAGCCTAAACAGGGGGCAGGGAGGCTACACCTTC. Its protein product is CASSLNRGQGGYTF.

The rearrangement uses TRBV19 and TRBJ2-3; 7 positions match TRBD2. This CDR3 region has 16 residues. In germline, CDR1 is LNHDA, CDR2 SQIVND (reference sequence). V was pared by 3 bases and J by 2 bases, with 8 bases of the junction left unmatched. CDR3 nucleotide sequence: TGTGCCAGTAGTATCCGCGGGAGCGGGCTCACAGATACGCAGTATTTT. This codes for CASSIRGSGLTDTQYF.

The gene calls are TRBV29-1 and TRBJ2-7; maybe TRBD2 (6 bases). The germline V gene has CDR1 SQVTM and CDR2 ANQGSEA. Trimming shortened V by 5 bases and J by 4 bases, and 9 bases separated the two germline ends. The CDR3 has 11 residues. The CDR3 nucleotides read TGCAGCGTTTCCCGGGAGTACGAGCAGTACTTC. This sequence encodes CSVSREYEQYF.

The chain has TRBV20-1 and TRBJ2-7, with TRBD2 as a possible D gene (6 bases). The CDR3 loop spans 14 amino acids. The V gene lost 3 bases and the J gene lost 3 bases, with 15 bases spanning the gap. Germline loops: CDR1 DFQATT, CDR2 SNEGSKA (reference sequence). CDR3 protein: CSASLEGMDYEQYF. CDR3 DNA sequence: TGCAGTGCTAGTCTGGAGGGGATGGACTACGAGCAGTACTTC.

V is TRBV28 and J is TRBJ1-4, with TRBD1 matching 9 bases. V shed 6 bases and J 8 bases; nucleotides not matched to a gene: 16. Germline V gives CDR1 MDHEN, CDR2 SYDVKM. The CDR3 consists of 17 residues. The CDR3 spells CASSSPRTGTGYEKLFF. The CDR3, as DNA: TGTGCCAGCAGCTCACCCCGAACCGGGACAGGGTACGAAAAACTGTTTTTT. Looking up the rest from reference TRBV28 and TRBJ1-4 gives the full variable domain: DVKVTQSSRYLVKRTGEKVFLECVQDMDHENMFWYRQDPGLGLRLIYFSYDVKMKEKGDIPEGYSVSREKKERFSLILESASTNQTSMYLCASSSPRTGTGYEKLFFGSGTQLSVL.

The CDR3 DNA follows: TGTGCCAGCAGTTACTCGGAGGGTATAAATTCACCCCTCCACTTT. Its protein is CASSYSEGINSPLHF. This rearrangement joins TRBV6-5 to TRBJ1-6; D ambiguous. V shed 0 bases and J shed 7 bases, with 10 bases lying between them. CDR3 length equals 15 residues. The germline V gene encodes CDR1 MNHEY and CDR2 SVGAGI.

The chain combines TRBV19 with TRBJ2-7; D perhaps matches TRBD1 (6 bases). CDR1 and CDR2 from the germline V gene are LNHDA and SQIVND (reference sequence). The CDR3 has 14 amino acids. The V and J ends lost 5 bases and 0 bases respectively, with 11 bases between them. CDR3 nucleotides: TGTGCCAGTAGTCCATGGGACAACTCCTACGAGCAGTACTTC. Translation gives CASSPWDNSYEQYF.

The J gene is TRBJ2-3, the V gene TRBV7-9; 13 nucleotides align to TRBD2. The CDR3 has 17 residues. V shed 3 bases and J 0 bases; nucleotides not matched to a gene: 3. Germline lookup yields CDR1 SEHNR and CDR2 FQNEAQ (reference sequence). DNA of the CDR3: TGTGCCAGCAGCTTTGGGACTAGCGGGGCTAGCACAGATACGCAGTATTTT. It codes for CASSFGTSGASTDTQYF. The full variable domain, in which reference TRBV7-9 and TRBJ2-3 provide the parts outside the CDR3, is DTGVSQNPRHKITKRGQNVTFRCDPISEHNRLYWYRQTLGQGPEFLTYFQNEAQLEKSRLLSDRFSAERPKGSFSTLEIQRTEQGDSAMYLCASSFGTSGASTDTQYFGPGTRLTVL.

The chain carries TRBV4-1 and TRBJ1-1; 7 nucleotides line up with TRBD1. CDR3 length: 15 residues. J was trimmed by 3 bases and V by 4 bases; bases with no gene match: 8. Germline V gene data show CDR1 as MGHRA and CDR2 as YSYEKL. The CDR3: CASSPQGFEDTEAFF. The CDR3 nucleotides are TGCGCCAGCAGCCCACAGGGGTTTGAGGACACTGAAGCTTTCTTT.

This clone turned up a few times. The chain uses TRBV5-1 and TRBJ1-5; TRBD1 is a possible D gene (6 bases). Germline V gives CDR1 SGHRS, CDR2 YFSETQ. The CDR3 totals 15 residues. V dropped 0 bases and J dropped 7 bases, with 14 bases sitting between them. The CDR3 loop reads CASSLEGGARQPQHF. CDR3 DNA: TGCGCCAGCAGCTTGGAAGGGGGAGCACGGCAGCCCCAGCATTTT.

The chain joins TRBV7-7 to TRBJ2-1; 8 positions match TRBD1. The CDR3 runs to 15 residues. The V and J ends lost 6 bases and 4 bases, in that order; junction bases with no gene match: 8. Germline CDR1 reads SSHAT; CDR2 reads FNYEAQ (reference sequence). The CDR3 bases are TGTGCCAGCAGTCGGAGGACAGGGCAATACAATGAGCAGTTCTTC. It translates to CASSRRTGQYNEQFF.

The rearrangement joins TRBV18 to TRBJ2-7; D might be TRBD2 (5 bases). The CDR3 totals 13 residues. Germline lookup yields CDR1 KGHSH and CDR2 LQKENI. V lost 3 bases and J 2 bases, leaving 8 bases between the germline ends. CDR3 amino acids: CASSPDWTYEQYF. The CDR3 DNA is TGTGCCAGCTCACCGGACTGGACCTACGAGCAGTACTTC.

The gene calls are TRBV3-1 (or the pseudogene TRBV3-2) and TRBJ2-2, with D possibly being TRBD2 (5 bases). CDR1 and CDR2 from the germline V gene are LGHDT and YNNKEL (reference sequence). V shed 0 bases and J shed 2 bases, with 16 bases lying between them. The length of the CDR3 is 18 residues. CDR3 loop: CASSQDLGVEGNTGELFF. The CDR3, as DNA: TGTGCCAGCAGCCAAGATCTTGGGGTAGAGGGAAACACCGGGGAGCTGTTTTTT.

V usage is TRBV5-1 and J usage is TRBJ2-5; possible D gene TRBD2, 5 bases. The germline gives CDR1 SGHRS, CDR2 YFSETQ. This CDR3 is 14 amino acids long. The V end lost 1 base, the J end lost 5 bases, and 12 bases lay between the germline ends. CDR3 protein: CASSLTRVGETQYF. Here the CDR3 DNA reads TGCGCCAGCAGCTTGACGCGGGTAGGGGAGACCCAGTACTTC.

The CDR3 here is CASSLPPGGYNEQFF. CDR3 nucleotide sequence: TGTGCCAGCAGCCTACCCCCAGGGGGCTACAATGAGCAGTTCTTC. The V gene is TRBV5-4, the J gene TRBJ2-1; 7 bases fit TRBD1. Germline CDR1 SGHNT, CDR2 YYREEE (reference sequence). Losses at the gene ends were 4 bases for V and 3 bases for J; bases not matched to a gene: 7. The CDR3 covers 15 residues.

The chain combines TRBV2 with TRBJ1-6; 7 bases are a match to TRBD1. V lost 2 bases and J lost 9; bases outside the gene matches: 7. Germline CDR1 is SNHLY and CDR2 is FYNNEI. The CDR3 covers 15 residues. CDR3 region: CASSESGQSASPLHF. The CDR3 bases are TGTGCCAGCAGTGAATCGGGACAGTCGGCTTCACCCCTCCACTTT.

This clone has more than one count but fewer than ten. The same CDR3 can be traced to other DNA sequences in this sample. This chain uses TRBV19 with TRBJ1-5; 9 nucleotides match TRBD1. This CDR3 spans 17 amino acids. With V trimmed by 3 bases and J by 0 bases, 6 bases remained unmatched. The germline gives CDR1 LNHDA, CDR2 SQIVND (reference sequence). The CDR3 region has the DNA TGTGCCAGTAGTATGGGACAGGGACTTTATAGCAATCAGCCCCAGCATTTT. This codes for CASSMGQGLYSNQPQHF.

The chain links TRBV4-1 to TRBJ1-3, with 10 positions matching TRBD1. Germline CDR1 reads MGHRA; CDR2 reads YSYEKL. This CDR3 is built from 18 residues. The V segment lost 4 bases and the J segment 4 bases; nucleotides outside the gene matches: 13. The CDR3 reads CASSRISGTGEGGNTIYF. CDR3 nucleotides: TGCGCCAGCAGCCGCATCTCCGGGACAGGGGAGGGAGGAAACACCATATATTTT.

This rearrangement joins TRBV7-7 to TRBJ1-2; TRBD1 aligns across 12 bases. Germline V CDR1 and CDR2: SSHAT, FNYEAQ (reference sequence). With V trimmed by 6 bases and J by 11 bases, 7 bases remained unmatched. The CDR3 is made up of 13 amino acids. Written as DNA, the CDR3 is TGTGCCAGCAGGCGGGGACAGGGGGCCCGTTACACCTTC. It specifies CASRRGQGARYTF.

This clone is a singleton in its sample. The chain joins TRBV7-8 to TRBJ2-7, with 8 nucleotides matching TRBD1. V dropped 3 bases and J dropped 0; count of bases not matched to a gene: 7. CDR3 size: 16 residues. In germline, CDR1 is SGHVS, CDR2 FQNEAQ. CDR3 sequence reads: CASSFLFDRGSYEQYF. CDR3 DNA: TGTGCCAGCAGCTTTCTTTTCGACAGGGGCTCCTACGAGCAGTACTTC.

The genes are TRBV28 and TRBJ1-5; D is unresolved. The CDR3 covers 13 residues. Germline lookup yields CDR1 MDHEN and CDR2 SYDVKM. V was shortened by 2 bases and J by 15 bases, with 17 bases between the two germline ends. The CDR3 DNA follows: TGTGCCAGCAGTTTACCGCGGGGAGTCCTACTGCATTTT. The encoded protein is CASSLPRGVLLHF.

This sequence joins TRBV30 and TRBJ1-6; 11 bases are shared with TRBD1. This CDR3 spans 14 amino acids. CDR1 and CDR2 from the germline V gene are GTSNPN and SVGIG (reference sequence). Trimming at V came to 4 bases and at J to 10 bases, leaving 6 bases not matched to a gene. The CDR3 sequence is CAWNRDRGESPLHF. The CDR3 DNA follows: TGTGCCTGGAACCGGGACAGGGGGGAATCACCCCTCCACTTT.